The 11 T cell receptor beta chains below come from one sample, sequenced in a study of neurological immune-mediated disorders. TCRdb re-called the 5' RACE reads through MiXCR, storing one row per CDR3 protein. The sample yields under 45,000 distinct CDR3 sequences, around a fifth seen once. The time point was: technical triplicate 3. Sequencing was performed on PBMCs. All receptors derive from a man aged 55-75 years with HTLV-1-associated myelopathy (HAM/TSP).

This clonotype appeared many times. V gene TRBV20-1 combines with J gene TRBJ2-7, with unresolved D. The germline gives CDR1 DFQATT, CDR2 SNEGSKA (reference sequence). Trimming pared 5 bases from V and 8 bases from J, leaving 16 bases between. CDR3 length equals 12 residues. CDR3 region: CSAGHDLKKQYF. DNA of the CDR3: TGCAGTGCTGGCCATGACCTAAAAAAGCAGTACTTC.

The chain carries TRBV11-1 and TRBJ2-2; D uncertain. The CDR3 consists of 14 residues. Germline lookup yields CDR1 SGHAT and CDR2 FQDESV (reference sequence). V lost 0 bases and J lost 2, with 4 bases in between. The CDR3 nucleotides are TGTGCCAGCAGCTTAGCTATTAACACCGGGGAGCTGTTTTTT. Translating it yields CASSLAINTGELFF. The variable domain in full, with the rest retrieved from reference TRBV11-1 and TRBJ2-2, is EAEVAQSPRYKITEKSQAVAFWCDPISGHATLYWYRQILGQGPELLVQFQDESVVDDSQLPKDRFSAERLKGVDSTLKIQPAELGDSAMYLCASSLAINTGELFFGEGSRLTVL.

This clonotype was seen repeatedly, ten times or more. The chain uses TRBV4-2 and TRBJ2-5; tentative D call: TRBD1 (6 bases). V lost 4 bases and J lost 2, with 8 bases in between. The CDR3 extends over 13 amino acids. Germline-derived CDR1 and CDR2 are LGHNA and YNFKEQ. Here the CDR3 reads CASSRTEQETQYF. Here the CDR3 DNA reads TGTGCCAGCAGCCGGACAGAACAAGAGACCCAGTACTTC.

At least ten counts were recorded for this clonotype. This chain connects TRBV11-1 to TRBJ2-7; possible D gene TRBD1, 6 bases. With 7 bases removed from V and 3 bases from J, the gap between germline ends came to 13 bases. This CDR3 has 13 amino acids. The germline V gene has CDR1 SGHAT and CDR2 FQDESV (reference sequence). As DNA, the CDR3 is TGTGCCAGCACCTATCGAGGGGGCTACGAGCAGTACTTC. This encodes CASTYRGGYEQYF.

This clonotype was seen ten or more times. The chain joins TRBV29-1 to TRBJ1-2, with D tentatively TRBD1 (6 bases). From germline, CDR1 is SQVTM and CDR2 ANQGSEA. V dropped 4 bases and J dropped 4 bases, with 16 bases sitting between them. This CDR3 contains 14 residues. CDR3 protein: CSVGEVDSSYGYTF. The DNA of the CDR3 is TGCAGCGTTGGAGAGGTGGACAGCTCCTATGGCTACACCTTC.

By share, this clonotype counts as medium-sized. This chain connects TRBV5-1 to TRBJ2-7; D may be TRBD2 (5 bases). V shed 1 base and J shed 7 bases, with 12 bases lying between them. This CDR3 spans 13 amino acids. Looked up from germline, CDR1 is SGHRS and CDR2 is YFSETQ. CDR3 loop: CASSLSPGEEQYF. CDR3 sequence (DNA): TGCGCCAGCAGCTTGTCCCCCGGGGAGGAGCAGTACTTC. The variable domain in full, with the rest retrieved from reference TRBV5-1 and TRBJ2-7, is KAGVTQTPRYLIKTRGQQVTLSCSPISGHRSVSWYQQTPGQGLQFLFEYFSETQRNKGNFPGRFSGRQFSNSRSEMNVSTLELGDSALYLCASSLSPGEEQYFGPGTRLTVT.

The CDR3 DNA reads as TGTGCCAGCAGGACAGACAGAACCTCCTATAATTCACCCCTCCACTTT. Its translation: CASRTDRTSYNSPLHF. This chain links TRBV6-5 with TRBJ1-6; D perhaps matches TRBD1 (5 bases). CDR1 and CDR2 from the germline V gene are MNHEY and SVGAGI. The CDR3 is 16 residues long. V shed 6 bases and J shed 0 bases, with 12 bases lying between them.

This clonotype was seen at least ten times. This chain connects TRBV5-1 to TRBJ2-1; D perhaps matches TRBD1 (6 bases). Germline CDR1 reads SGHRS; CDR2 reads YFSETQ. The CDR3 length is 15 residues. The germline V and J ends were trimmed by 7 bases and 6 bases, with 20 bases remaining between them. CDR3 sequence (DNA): TGCGCCAGCTCCCGTAGTGCGATAGGGGGCAATGAGCAGTTCTTC. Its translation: CASSRSAIGGNEQFF. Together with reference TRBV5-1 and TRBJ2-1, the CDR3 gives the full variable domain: KAGVTQTPRYLIKTRGQQVTLSCSPISGHRSVSWYQQTPGQGLQFLFEYFSETQRNKGNFPGRFSGRQFSNSRSEMNVSTLELGDSALYLCASSRSAIGGNEQFFGPGTRLTVL.

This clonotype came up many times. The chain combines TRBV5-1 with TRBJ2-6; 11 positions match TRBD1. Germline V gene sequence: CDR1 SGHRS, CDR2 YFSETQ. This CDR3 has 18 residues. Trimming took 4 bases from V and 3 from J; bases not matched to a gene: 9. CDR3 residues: CASSALRTGGFGANVLTF. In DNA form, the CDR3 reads TGCGCCAGCAGCGCCTTGAGGACAGGGGGCTTTGGGGCCAACGTCCTGACTTTC.

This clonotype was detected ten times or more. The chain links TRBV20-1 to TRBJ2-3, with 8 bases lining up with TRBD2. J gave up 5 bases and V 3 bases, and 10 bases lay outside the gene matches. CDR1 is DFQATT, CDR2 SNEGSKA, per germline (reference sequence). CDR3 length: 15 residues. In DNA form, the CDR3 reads TGCAGTGCTAGTGTTAGCGGGGCTGTGGAAGATACGCAGTATTTT. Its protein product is CSASVSGAVEDTQYF.

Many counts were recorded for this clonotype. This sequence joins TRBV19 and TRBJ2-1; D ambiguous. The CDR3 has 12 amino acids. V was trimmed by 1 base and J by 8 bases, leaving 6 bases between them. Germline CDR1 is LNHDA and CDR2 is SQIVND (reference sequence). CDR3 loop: CASSIGADEQFF. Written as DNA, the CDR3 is TGTGCCAGTAGTATAGGGGCAGATGAGCAGTTCTTC. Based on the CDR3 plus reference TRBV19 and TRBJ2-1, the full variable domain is DGGITQSPKYLFRKEGQNVTLSCEQNLNHDAMYWYRQDPGQGLRLIYYSQIVNDFQKGDIAEGYSVSREKKESFPLTVTSAQKNPTAFYLCASSIGADEQFFGPGTRLTVL.